Listed below are T cell receptor beta chains from one sample, sequenced in a study of OX40 agonist ivuxolimab in advanced cancers. Libraries were prepared by immunoSEQ multiplex PCR; TCRdb keeps only in-frame clonotypes and omits some of them. The sample yields 76,000 or so clones, roughly 85% seen once. Specimen: CD4+ or CD8+ T cells sorted from blood, collected in a trial of the OX40 agonist ivuxolimab. The receptors here all came from an adult with an advanced solid tumor such as melanoma, head and neck, liver or kidney cancer. Both conserved end residues are part of each CDR3. The D gene is left open where the match is weak. Not every row has a clone size; where given, it reads once, few, many or a size class.

d_gene	v_gene	len	abundance	j_gene	CDR3aa	CDR3nt
-	TRBV30	13	once	TRBJ2-3	CAWTAGSTDTQYF	TGTGCCTGGACGGCAGGTAGCACAGATACGCAGTATTTT
-	TRBV30	11	once	TRBJ2-5	CAWSDRVTQYF	TGTGCCTGGAGTGACCGTGTGACCCAGTACTTC
TRBD1	TRBV11-2	15	-	TRBJ1-3	CASSLGQGTGNTIYF	TGTGCCAGCAGCTTGGGACAGGGTACAGGAAACACCATATATTTT
-	TRBV7-3	16	-	TRBJ2-1	CASSLIGQSSYNEQFF	TGTGCCAGCAGCTTAATTGGCCAGAGCTCCTACAATGAGCAGTTCTTC
-	TRBV7-9	17	-	TRBJ1-4	CASSSIQTTESNEKLFF	TGTGCCAGCAGCTCCATACAAACGACAGAATCTAATGAAAAACTGTTTTTT
-	TRBV18	14	few	TRBJ1-2	CASSEPGTIYGYTF	TGTGCCAGCTCAGAACCCGGGACTATCTATGGCTACACCTTC
-	TRBV2	13	once	TRBJ1-2	CASSEGWARGYTF	TGTGCCAGCAGTGAGGGGTGGGCTCGGGGCTACACCTTC
-	TRBV7-9	14	-	TRBJ1-4	CASTRGGTNEKLFF	TGTGCCAGCACCCGGGGGGGGACTAATGAAAAACTGTTTTTT
TRBD1	TRBV9	16	-	TRBJ1-4	CASSPQLGTGDEKLFF	TGTGCCAGCAGCCCCCAGTTGGGGACAGGGGATGAAAAACTGTTTTTT
-	TRBV6-5	13	-	TRBJ2-5	CASSLDPGETQYF	TGTGCCAGCAGCTTGGACCCGGGAGAGACCCAGTACTTC
TRBD1	TRBV5-1	13	-	TRBJ2-7	CASSLGQGGEQYF	TGCGCCAGCAGCTTAGGACAGGGCGGCGAGCAGTACTTC
-	TRBV6-5	12	-	TRBJ2-3	CASSKTGDTQYF	TGTGCCAGCAGTAAGACAGGAGATACGCAGTATTTT
-	TRBV10-3	15	-	TRBJ2-1	CATRGEGDSYNEQFF	TGTGCCACCCGGGGTGAGGGCGACTCCTACAATGAGCAGTTCTTC
TRBD1	TRBV5-4	14	few	TRBJ1-6	CASSDRDRNSPLHF	TGTGCCAGCAGCGACCGGGACAGGAATTCACCCCTCCACTTT
-	TRBV19	17	once	TRBJ1-1	CASSIAVDQGKATEAFF	TGTGCCAGTAGTATTGCCGTGGACCAGGGGAAGGCCACTGAAGCTTTCTTT
TRBD2	TRBV5-1	16	-	TRBJ2-3	CASSQTLAGDTDTQYF	TGCGCCAGCAGTCAGACACTAGCGGGGGACACAGATACGCAGTATTTT
-	TRBV5-6	14	-	TRBJ2-7	CASSLGRSTYEQYF	TGTGCCAGCAGCTTGGGCAGGTCCACCTACGAGCAGTACTTC
-	TRBV5-1	16	-	TRBJ1-6	CASSLVGHADNSPLHF	TGCGCCAGCAGCTTGGTGGGGCACGCCGACAATTCACCCCTCCACTTT
TRBD1	TRBV30	13	-	TRBJ1-2	CAWRDRVVSGYTF	TGTGCCTGGAGGGACAGGGTTGTGTCTGGCTACACCTTC
-	TRBV7-2	13	-	TRBJ1-1	CASSLSRQGEAFF	TGTGCCAGCAGCTTAAGTCGGCAGGGTGAAGCTTTCTTT
TRBD1	TRBV14	14	once	TRBJ1-6	CASTAGGWDSPLHF	TGTGCCAGCACCGCAGGGGGCTGGGATTCACCCCTCCACTTT
-	TRBV7-6	15	-	TRBJ2-5	CASSLVGTRRETQYF	TGTGCCAGCAGCTTAGTCGGAACCCGCCGTGAGACCCAGTACTTC
-	TRBV7-9	13	-	TRBJ2-5	CASSLSGQETQYF	TGTGCCAGCAGCTTATCAGGGCAAGAGACCCAGTACTTC
-	TRBV5-8	14	-	TRBJ2-5	CASSPGALLETQYF	TGTGCCAGCAGCCCGGGGGCTTTACTGGAGACCCAGTACTTC
TRBD1	TRBV19	15	-	TRBJ2-3	CASSILGTGQDTQYF	TGTGCCAGTAGTATCTTAGGGACAGGGCAAGATACGCAGTATTTT
TRBD2	TRBV7-2	18	-	TRBJ2-1	CASSPSFGGVGSYNEQFF	TGTGCCAGCAGCCCGAGTTTTGGGGGGGTCGGCTCCTACAATGAGCAGTTCTTC
-	TRBV10-3	13	-	TRBJ1-5	CAISEHLNQPQHF	TGTGCCATCAGTGAACACCTAAATCAGCCCCAGCATTTT
TRBD1	TRBV29-1	15	-	TRBJ2-3	CSVALGTGFSDTQYF	TGCAGCGTAGCACTTGGGACAGGGTTTTCAGATACGCAGTATTTT
TRBD1	TRBV7-3	17	-	TRBJ2-3	CASSPSQVQGRTDTQYF	TGTGCCAGCAGCCCCTCTCAGGTACAGGGGCGGACAGATACGCAGTATTTT
TRBD1	TRBV6-6	15	-	TRBJ1-6	CASSLEGTANSPLHF	TGTGCCAGCAGTTTAGAGGGGACAGCTAATTCACCCCTCCACTTT
-	TRBV30	13	-	TRBJ1-6	CARKWARDSPLHF	TGTGCCCGGAAATGGGCGAGGGATTCACCCCTCCACTTT
-	TRBV7-2	11	once	TRBJ2-2	CASSRALELFF	TGTGCCAGCAGCCGGGCTTTGGAGCTGTTTTTT
-	TRBV5-1	14	few	TRBJ1-6	CASSQGSRGSPLHF	TGCGCCAGCAGTCAGGGATCTCGGGGTTCACCCCTCCACTTT
-	TRBV4-1	18	once	TRBJ1-5	CASSQDLLRKGLYQPQHF	TGCGCCAGCAGCCAAGATCTGCTTCGGAAGGGGCTCTATCAGCCCCAGCATTTT
-	TRBV10-3	13	-	TRBJ2-5	CAINGGSGETQYF	TGTGCCATCAACGGGGGCAGCGGGGAGACCCAGTACTTC
-	TRBV5-4	13	-	TRBJ1-1	CASSLDRVSEAFF	TGTGCCAGCAGCTTGGACAGGGTTAGTGAAGCTTTCTTT
-	TRBV7-3	13	-	TRBJ1-1	CASSRREGTEAFF	TGTGCCAGCAGCCGAAGGGAAGGGACTGAAGCTTTCTTT
-	TRBV7-2	13	-	TRBJ1-5	CASTGRFNQPQHF	TGTGCCAGCACCGGACGGTTCAATCAGCCCCAGCATTTT
-	TRBV6-7	18	-	TRBJ1-6	CASSPEPTGSSYNSPLHF	TGTGCCAGCAGTCCGGAACCTACAGGGAGCTCCTATAATTCACCCCTCCACTTT